The 12 T cell receptor beta chains given below trace back to one sample, sequenced in a study of blood T cell repertoires in COVID-19. Clones were sequenced by immunoSEQ multiplex PCR, and TCRdb holds only the in-frame ones, with some missing. Of more than 100,000 clones listed, around 87% are singletons. Material for sequencing was peripheral blood. The receptor set was obtained from an older woman with acute or convalescent COVID-19.

J is TRBJ1-2 and V is TRBV6-1; D is possibly TRBD1 (5 bases). V gave up 2 bases and J gave up 5 bases, with 9 bases separating them. The V gene's germline CDR1 is MNHNS and CDR2 SASEGT. This CDR3 is built from 13 residues. For the CDR3, the DNA is TGTGCCAGCAGTGAACAGGGATGGTATGGCTACACCTTC. Translating gives CASSEQGWYGYTF.

The gene calls are TRBV29-1 and TRBJ1-1, with D hard to call. The germline V gene encodes CDR1 SQVTM and CDR2 ANQGSEA. The length of the CDR3 is 13 residues. Trimming pared 6 bases from V and 4 bases from J, leaving 15 bases between. For the CDR3, the DNA is TGCAGCGTAGGAAGGGAGTTTGGCACTGAAGCTTTCTTT. Translating it yields CSVGREFGTEAFF. Full variable domain (missing parts from reference TRBV29-1 and TRBJ1-1): SAVISQKPSRDICQRGTSLTIQCQVDSQVTMMFWYRQQPGQSLTLIATANQGSEATYESGFVIDKFPISRPNLTFSTLTVSNMSPEDSSIYLCSVGREFGTEAFFGQGTRLTVV.

V is TRBV28 and J is TRBJ1-1; maybe TRBD1 (6 bases). Trimming left V 7 bases short and J 4 bases short, with 19 bases between. The CDR3 spans 15 residues. Germline CDR1 and CDR2: MDHEN and SYDVKM. The CDR3 loop is CASTNPGGASTEAFF. CDR3 in DNA: TGTGCCAGCACCAACCCCGGGGGGGCTAGCACTGAAGCTTTCTTT.

The chain links TRBV14 to TRBJ1-2; TRBD1 matches at 7 bases. Losses at the gene ends were 2 bases for V and 3 bases for J; bases not matched to a gene: 3. This CDR3 comprises 14 residues. CDR1 and CDR2 (germline): SGHDN, FVKESK. CDR3 nucleotides: TGTGCCAGCAGCCAACACAGGGGTGACTATGGCTACACCTTC. Its translation: CASSQHRGDYGYTF.

The chain joins TRBV4-1 to TRBJ2-3; tentatively, D is TRBD2 (6 bases). CDR1 and CDR2 (germline): MGHRA, YSYEKL. The CDR3 is made up of 16 amino acids. The germline V and J ends were trimmed by 5 bases and 2 bases, with 17 bases remaining between them. The CDR3 DNA reads as TGCGCCAGCAGCTCTCCCTTTGGGGGACTCACAGATACGCAGTATTTT. Protein sequence: CASSSPFGGLTDTQYF.

The chain employs TRBV30 and TRBJ2-5; D possibly corresponds to TRBD2 (6 bases). Trimming took off 3 bases at V and 6 bases at J, with 14 bases between the two ends. CDR3 size: 13 residues. Looked up from germline, CDR1 is GTSNPN and CDR2 is SVGIG (reference sequence). In DNA form, the CDR3 reads TGTGCCTGGAGGGAGGGCTTCCTACAGACCCAGTACTTC. Its protein is CAWREGFLQTQYF.

The rearrangement joins TRBV5-1 to TRBJ2-7, with D perhaps TRBD2 (5 bases). Germline V gene data show CDR1 as SGHRS and CDR2 as YFSETQ. There are 13 residues in the CDR3. Deletions cut 3 bases from V and 4 bases from J, with 11 bases between. Here the CDR3 DNA reads TGCGCCAGCAGCTGGGAGTCGGGATACGAGCAGTACTTC. This codes for CASSWESGYEQYF. Combining the CDR3 with reference TRBV5-1 and TRBJ2-7 gives the whole variable domain KAGVTQTPRYLIKTRGQQVTLSCSPISGHRSVSWYQQTPGQGLQFLFEYFSETQRNKGNFPGRFSGRQFSNSRSEMNVSTLELGDSALYLCASSWESGYEQYFGPGTRLTVT.

The chain has TRBV5-1 and TRBJ1-5; the D is unclear. This CDR3 spans 12 amino acids. V lost 0 bases and J lost 13, with 11 bases in between. CDR1 and CDR2 (germline): SGHRS, YFSETQ. The CDR3 nucleotides are TGCGCCAGCAGCTTGGCGCACAACCCTCAGCATTTT. Translating it yields CASSLAHNPQHF. The full variable domain, in which reference TRBV5-1 and TRBJ1-5 provide the parts outside the CDR3, is KAGVTQTPRYLIKTRGQQVTLSCSPISGHRSVSWYQQTPGQGLQFLFEYFSETQRNKGNFPGRFSGRQFSNSRSEMNVSTLELGDSALYLCASSLAHNPQHFGDGTRLSIL.

The chain is built from TRBV7-9 and TRBJ2-3; 10 nucleotides line up with TRBD2. Per the germline V gene, CDR1 is SEHNR and CDR2 is FQNEAQ (reference sequence). J was trimmed by 2 bases and V by 5 bases; bases with no gene match: 13. The CDR3 extends over 18 amino acids. CDR3 protein: CASSLDRRLAGLTDTQYF. In nucleotides, the CDR3 is TGTGCCAGCAGCCTAGACAGAAGACTAGCGGGCCTCACAGATACGCAGTATTTT.

V usage is TRBV27 and J usage is TRBJ1-6, with D unclear. CDR1 MNHEY and CDR2 SMNVEV come from the germline V gene (reference sequence). V gave up 4 bases and J gave up 0 bases, with 7 bases separating them. This CDR3 is 15 amino acids long. CDR3 amino acids: CASSSPRSYNSPLHF. CDR3 coding DNA: TGTGCCAGCAGTTCCCCCCGCTCCTATAATTCACCCCTCCACTTT.

The chain joins TRBV6-6 to TRBJ1-1, with a weak D call TRBD1 (5 bases). Between the trimmed V and J ends, which lost 0 bases and 6 bases, there was a span of 11 bases. The CDR3 is 14 amino acids. Germline assignment: CDR1 MNHNY and CDR2 SVGAGI (reference sequence). DNA for the CDR3: TGTGCCAGCAGTTACTCGAAACAGACAGCTGAAGCTTTCTTT. It yields the protein CASSYSKQTAEAFF.

The J gene is TRBJ1-1, the V gene TRBV11-2; possible D gene TRBD1, 6 bases. In germline, CDR1 is SGHAT, CDR2 FQNNGV. The V end was cut by 3 bases, the J end by 4 bases, with 9 bases between. The CDR3 spans 13 residues. As DNA, the CDR3 is TGTGCCAGCAGCTTCCAGGGGTCCACTGAAGCTTTCTTT. The encoded protein is CASSFQGSTEAFF.